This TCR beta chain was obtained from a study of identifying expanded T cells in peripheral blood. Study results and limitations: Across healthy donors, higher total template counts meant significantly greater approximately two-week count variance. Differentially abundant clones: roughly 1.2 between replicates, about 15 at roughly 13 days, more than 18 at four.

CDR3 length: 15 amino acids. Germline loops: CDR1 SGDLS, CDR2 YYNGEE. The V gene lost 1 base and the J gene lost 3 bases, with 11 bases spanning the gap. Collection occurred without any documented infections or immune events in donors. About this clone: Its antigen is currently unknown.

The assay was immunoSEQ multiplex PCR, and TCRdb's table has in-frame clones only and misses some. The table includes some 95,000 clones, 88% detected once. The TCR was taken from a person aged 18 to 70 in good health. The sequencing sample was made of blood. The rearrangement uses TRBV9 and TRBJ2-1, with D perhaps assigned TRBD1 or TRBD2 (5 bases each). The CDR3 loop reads CASSVTGTDYNEQFF. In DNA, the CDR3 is TGTGCCAGCAGCGTAACCGGGACCGACTACAATGAGCAGTTCTTC.